One sample yielded the 27 T cell receptor beta chains listed below, sequenced in a study of blood T cell repertoires in COVID-19 (dated by TCRdb to the early 2020s). Library preparation used the immunoSEQ multiplex PCR assay. Held by TCRdb, this immuneACCESS table contains in-frame sequences only and omits some clones. Under half of the omission traces to an unresolved V gene where checked; the cause of the rest is unknown. The sample table contains about 200,000 clones; only one count was recorded for roughly 81% of them. The ten largest clones represent around 5.2% of the sample. What was sequenced was peripheral blood. The receptors derive from a woman older than 75 with acute or convalescent COVID-19.

This clone appeared a single time. The chain uses TRBV27 and TRBJ2-2; D gene unclear. V lost 1 base, J lost 7 bases, and 4 bases lay in between. Per the germline V gene, CDR1 is MNHEY and CDR2 is SMNVEV (reference sequence). The CDR3 contains 12 residues. CDR3 in DNA: TGTGCCAGCAGTTTATACATCGGGGAGCTGTTTTTT. Its protein is CASSLYIGELFF.

The chain has TRBV6-5 and TRBJ2-7; D unresolved. Trimming left V 3 bases short and J 2 bases short, with 8 bases between. The CDR3 runs 13 residues. Germline CDR1 reads MNHEY; CDR2 reads SVGAGI. The chain's CDR3 is CASSYTDAYEQYF. Here the CDR3 DNA reads TGTGCCAGCAGTTATACAGACGCCTACGAGCAGTACTTC.

V usage is TRBV7-2 and J usage is TRBJ2-1; 7 bases are a match to TRBD2. This CDR3 region has 13 residues. Trimming cost V 4 bases and J 7 bases; bases outside gene matches: 4. CDR1 and CDR2 (germline): SGHTA, FQGNSA. This chain's CDR3 is CASSSGLRNEQFF. The CDR3 DNA reads TGTGCCAGCAGCTCGGGACTAAGGAATGAGCAGTTCTTC. The whole variable domain, remainder taken from reference TRBV7-2 and TRBJ2-1, is GAGVSQSPSNKVTEKGKDVELRCDPISGHTALYWYRQSLGQGLEFLIYFQGNSAPDKSGLPSDRFSAERTGGSVSTLTIQRTQQEDSAVYLCASSSGLRNEQFFGPGTRLTVL.

The table lists this clone with a count of one. This sequence joins TRBV3-1 (or the pseudogene TRBV3-2) and TRBJ2-3, with 9 positions matching TRBD2. The CDR3 is 14 amino acids. Trimming took 6 bases from V and 7 from J; bases not matched to a gene: 8. Germline loops: CDR1 LGHDT, CDR2 YNNKEL (reference sequence). CDR3 bases: TGTGCCAGCAGAGTGGCGGGAGGGCCGAATACGCAGTATTTT. It codes for CASRVAGGPNTQYF.

V and J are TRBV2 and TRBJ1-6; 7 positions agree with TRBD1. V lost 8 bases, J lost 9 bases, and 10 bases stayed unmatched. CDR1 and CDR2 from the germline V gene are SNHLY and FYNNEI. The CDR3 covers 14 residues. The CDR3 protein is CASAVTGMGSPLHF. CDR3 nucleotides: TGTGCCAGCGCCGTGACAGGGATGGGTTCACCCCTCCACTTT.

Remarks on this clone: Different DNA sequences within this sample yield the same CDR3. The V gene is TRBV27, the J gene TRBJ2-7; 8 bases agree with TRBD2. The V segment lost 0 bases and the J segment 0 bases; nucleotides outside the gene matches: 1. In germline, CDR1 is MNHEY, CDR2 SMNVEV (reference sequence). This CDR3 is built from 15 residues. In DNA form, the CDR3 reads TGTGCCAGCAGTTTATCAGCGGGAGCCTCCTACGAGCAGTACTTC. Protein sequence: CASSLSAGASYEQYF.

The chain links TRBV19 to TRBJ1-4; D is uncertain. CDR3 length: 14 amino acids. The V end lost 10 bases, the J end lost 8 bases, and 20 bases lay between the germline ends. Germline V CDR1 and CDR2: LNHDA, SQIVND (reference sequence). The CDR3 DNA is TGTGCCACTAAACCTCGAGGGATCGGCGAAAAACTGTTTTTT. It yields the protein CATKPRGIGEKLFF.

The chain is built from TRBV5-8 and TRBJ1-1; 9 bases are a match to TRBD1. CDR1 SGHTS and CDR2 YDEGEE come from the germline V gene. Trimming at V came to 4 bases and at J to 2 bases, leaving 3 bases not matched to a gene. CDR3 length: 14 residues. The CDR3 coding sequence is TGTGCCAGCAGCCGGGACAGGGATAACACTGAAGCTTTCTTT. Translation gives CASSRDRDNTEAFF. The full variable domain, its missing parts supplied by reference TRBV5-8 and TRBJ1-1, is EAGVTQSPTHLIKTRGQQATLRCSPISGHTSVYWYQQALGLGLQFLLWYDEGEERNRGNFPPRFSGRQFPNYSSELNVNALELEDSALYLCASSRDRDNTEAFFGQGTRLTVV.

The V and J genes are TRBV18 and TRBJ1-1; possible D gene TRBD1, 5 bases. V was shortened by 2 bases and J by 4 bases, with 14 bases between the two germline ends. Germline CDR1 reads KGHSH; CDR2 reads LQKENI. The CDR3 totals 15 residues. CDR3 sequence: CASSPNWGWGTEAFF. The DNA of the CDR3 is TGTGCCAGCTCACCAAACTGGGGCTGGGGCACTGAAGCTTTCTTT.

The chain has TRBV9 and TRBJ2-7, with TRBD2 identical over 7 bases. The junction had 8 bases not matched to a gene; V was cut back by 2 bases and J by 6 bases. CDR3 size: 14 residues. CDR1 and CDR2 from the germline V gene are SGDLS and YYNGEE. In nucleotides, the CDR3 is TGTGCCAGCAGCGTTATGGGAGGGCCCTCCGAGCAGTACTTC. This translates into CASSVMGGPSEQYF.

CDR3 sequence reads: CASSEPCTVRSVLGYTF. The CDR3 bases are TGCGCCAGCAGTGAGCCTTGTACAGTCCGATCGGTGCTTGGCTACACCTTC. The V and J genes are TRBV10-1 and TRBJ1-2; no firm D call. The CDR3 contains 17 residues. The V end was cut by 2 bases, the J end by 7 bases, with 23 bases between. The germline V gene has CDR1 WNHNN and CDR2 SYGVQD (reference sequence).

V is TRBV2 and J is TRBJ1-2; 10 bases are a match to TRBD1. The CDR3 is 16 residues long. The V gene's germline CDR1 is SNHLY and CDR2 FYNNEI. The junction had 10 bases not matched to a gene; V was cut back by 4 bases and J by 5 bases. The CDR3 here is CASSGPWGTGDYGYTF. In DNA form, the CDR3 reads TGTGCCAGCAGTGGCCCCTGGGGGACAGGGGATTATGGCTACACCTTC.

The chain couples TRBV5-1 to TRBJ1-1; D possibly corresponds to TRBD1 (5 bases). The CDR3 loop spans 15 amino acids. V was cut by 3 bases and J by 1 base, with 13 bases left in between. Germline CDR1 is SGHRS and CDR2 is YFSETQ. CDR3 amino acids: CASSSGGVSNTEAFF. The CDR3 bases are TGCGCCAGCAGCTCCGGAGGGGTGTCGAACACTGAAGCTTTCTTT.

This chain joins TRBV11-2 and TRBJ1-4; D call uncertain. The CDR3 extends over 12 amino acids. Looked up from germline, CDR1 is SGHAT and CDR2 is FQNNGV. V was trimmed by 4 bases and J by 12 bases, leaving 12 bases between them. CDR3: CASSSGPLELFF. DNA for the CDR3: TGTGCCAGCAGCTCGGGTCCCCTCGAACTGTTTTTT.

The CDR3 is CATSDPATGNEQFF. The DNA of the CDR3 is TGTGCCACCAGTGATCCCGCGACAGGGAATGAGCAGTTCTTC. The J gene is TRBJ2-1, the V gene TRBV24-1, with 7 bases lining up with TRBD1. V lost 3 bases and J lost 7; bases outside the gene matches: 5. In germline, CDR1 is KGHDR, CDR2 SFDVKD. This CDR3 comprises 14 residues.

The chain joins TRBV5-1 to TRBJ2-7; 9 bases align to TRBD2. CDR1 is SGHRS and CDR2 is YFSETQ in the germline V gene. The CDR3 loop spans 16 amino acids. Trimming cost V 4 bases and J 6 bases; bases outside gene matches: 14. The CDR3 sequence is CASSNGNSGSLGEQYF. CDR3 coding DNA: TGCGCCAGCAGCAACGGTAATAGCGGGAGTCTAGGCGAGCAGTACTTC.

This clone appeared once. A junction end diverges from the germline sequence, so it may reflect a read error. The chain uses TRBV7-7 and TRBJ2-2; 7 nucleotides agree with TRBD2. Germline CDR1 reads SSHAT; CDR2 reads FNYEAQ (reference sequence). This CDR3 spans 14 amino acids. The CDR3 is CASSSGLMNGELFF. The DNA for the CDR3 is TGTGCTAGCAGCTCGGGACTAATGAACGGGGAGCTGTTTTTT.

The chain is built from TRBV6-2 or TRBV6-3 and TRBJ2-7; TRBD1 agrees at 7 bases. V was clipped by 4 bases and J by 5 bases; unmatched bases: 11. CDR3 size: 15 residues. Germline V gene sequence: CDR1 MNHEY, CDR2 SVGEGT. The CDR3 protein is CASSSRDRSSDEQYF. The CDR3 region has the DNA TGTGCCAGCAGTTCCCGGGACAGATCTTCCGACGAGCAGTACTTC.

The chain combines TRBV5-1 with TRBJ1-1; D gene uncertain. This CDR3 spans 15 amino acids. Trimming took 3 bases from V and 0 from J, leaving 12 bases between them. Looked up from germline, CDR1 is SGHRS and CDR2 is YFSETQ. The CDR3 nucleotides are TGCGCCAGCAGCTGGGCAATTAATATGAACACTGAAGCTTTCTTT. This encodes CASSWAINMNTEAFF.

The chain combines TRBV3-1 (or the pseudogene TRBV3-2) with TRBJ2-1, with D uncertain. V was shortened by 0 bases and J by 3 bases, with 9 bases between the two germline ends. The CDR3 is made up of 15 amino acids. Per germline, CDR1 LGHDT and CDR2 YNNKEL (reference sequence). In DNA form, the CDR3 reads TGTGCCAGCAGCCAAGAAGGAAGGAGCTACAATGAGCAGTTCTTC. As protein: CASSQEGRSYNEQFF.

The chain carries TRBV30 and TRBJ1-1; D is unclear. Germline assignment: CDR1 GTSNPN and CDR2 SVGIG (reference sequence). This CDR3 is 13 amino acids long. Trimming cost V 3 bases and J 5 bases, with 13 bases left between them. CDR3 sequence reads: CAWRAYSGTEAFF. CDR3 in DNA: TGTGCCTGGAGAGCATACAGTGGTACTGAAGCTTTCTTT. Complete variable domain (other parts from reference TRBV30 and TRBJ1-1): SQTIHQWPATLVQPVGSPLSLECTVEGTSNPNLYWYRQAAGRGLQLLFYSVGIGQISSEVPQNLSASRPQDRQFILSSKKLLLSDSGFYLCAWRAYSGTEAFFGQGTRLTVV.

The V call is TRBV29-1, the J call TRBJ2-3; TRBD2 agrees at 7 bases. CDR1 is SQVTM, CDR2 ANQGSEA, per germline. J gave up 11 bases and V 3 bases, and 11 bases lay outside the gene matches. The CDR3 totals 13 residues. The CDR3 protein is CSVDRLAVSRQYF. The CDR3 DNA reads as TGCAGCGTTGATAGACTAGCAGTAAGTAGGCAGTATTTT.

The chain couples TRBV6-1 to TRBJ2-4; D is perhaps TRBD2 (5 bases). The CDR3 totals 15 residues. From germline, CDR1 is MNHNS and CDR2 SASEGT. The V gene lost 1 base and the J gene lost 3 bases, with 10 bases spanning the gap. For the CDR3, the DNA is TGTGCCAGCAGTGAAGGGGGAGTGCTCAAAAACATTCAGTACTTC. The encoded protein is CASSEGGVLKNIQYF.

CDR3 sequence: CASRWGQGQSPLHF. The CDR3 DNA sequence: TGTGCCAGCAGATGGGGACAGGGTCAATCACCCCTCCACTTT. This chain links TRBV5-6 with TRBJ1-6; 9 positions match TRBD1. This CDR3 spans 14 amino acids. Trimming at V came to 5 bases and at J to 10 bases, leaving 7 bases not matched to a gene. CDR1 and CDR2 from the germline V gene are SGHDT and YYEEEE.

The chain uses TRBV5-8 and TRBJ1-6; D unclear. Trimming stripped 4 bases from V and 7 bases from J, with 9 bases between. The CDR3 is made up of 13 amino acids. From germline, CDR1 is SGHTS and CDR2 YDEGEE. The CDR3 sequence is CASSPVPNSPLHF. CDR3 in DNA: TGTGCCAGCAGCCCGGTACCCAATTCACCCCTCCACTTT. The complete variable domain, with remaining parts taken from reference TRBV5-8 and TRBJ1-6, reads EAGVTQSPTHLIKTRGQQATLRCSPISGHTSVYWYQQALGLGLQFLLWYDEGEERNRGNFPPRFSGRQFPNYSSELNVNALELEDSALYLCASSPVPNSPLHFGNGTRLTVT.

The chain employs TRBV29-1 and TRBJ1-4; TRBD1 is a possible D gene (5 bases). Trimming shortened V by 6 bases and J by 0 bases, and 11 bases separated the two germline ends. From germline, CDR1 is SQVTM and CDR2 ANQGSEA. This CDR3 comprises 14 residues. CDR3 sequence reads: CSVSGPTTNEKLFF. The DNA for the CDR3 is TGCAGCGTATCAGGGCCTACAACTAATGAAAAACTGTTTTTT.

The CDR3 region is CASTRARSEQYF. CDR3 in DNA: TGTGCCAGCACGAGGGCGCGCTCCGAGCAGTACTTC. V gene TRBV2 combines with J gene TRBJ2-7; tentative D call: TRBD2 (5 bases). V was trimmed by 7 bases and J by 6 bases, leaving 13 bases between them. CDR1 and CDR2 from the germline V gene are SNHLY and FYNNEI. CDR3 length: 12 amino acids.